The T cell receptor (beta chain) under discussion was sequenced for a study of T-cell reconstitution after alpha-beta-depleted transplantation in children. This clonotype came up many times. Unique molecular identifiers featured in how the TCRbeta library was prepared. TCRdb re-analysed the PCR reads in MiXCR, keeping a single row per CDR3 protein. The sample shows a few hundred thousand distinct CDR3 sequences, roughly 11% of them seen only once. The CDR3 loop spans 12 amino acids. Losses at the gene ends were 6 bases for V and 14 bases for J; bases not matched to a gene: 6. The V gene's germline CDR1 is MNHNY and CDR2 SVGAGI (reference sequence).

The V and J genes are TRBV6-6 and TRBJ2-1; 11 positions agree with TRBD2. This sequence originates from a male patient between 2 and 10 years old who had a stem cell transplant for chronic granulomatous disease, so the T cells may come from the graft donor. The sequencing here drew on peripheral blood, taken 180 days after TCRalphabeta/CD19-depleted stem cell transplant. This chain's CDR3 is CASRGGLAEKFF. The CDR3 DNA sequence: TGTGCCAGCAGGGGGGGACTAGCGGAGAAGTTCTTC.